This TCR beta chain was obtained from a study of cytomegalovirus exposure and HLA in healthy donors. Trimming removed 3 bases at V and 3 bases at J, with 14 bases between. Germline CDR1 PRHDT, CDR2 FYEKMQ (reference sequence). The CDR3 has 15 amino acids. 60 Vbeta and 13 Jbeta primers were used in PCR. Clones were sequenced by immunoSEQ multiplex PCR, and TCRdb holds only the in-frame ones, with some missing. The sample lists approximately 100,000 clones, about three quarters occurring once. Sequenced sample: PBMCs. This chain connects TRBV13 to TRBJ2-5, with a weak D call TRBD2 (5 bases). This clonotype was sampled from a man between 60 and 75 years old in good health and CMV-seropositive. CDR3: CASSFPGEFEETQYF. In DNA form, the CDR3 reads TGTGCCAGCAGCTTCCCCGGGGAGTTTGAAGAGACCCAGTACTTC.